Listed below are T cell receptor beta chains from one sample, sequenced in a study of tumor-infiltrating lymphocytes in primary liver carcinoma. TCRdb redid the calling of the multiplex PCR reads with MiXCR, one entry per CDR3 protein. This sample has about 310,000 distinct CDR3 sequences, with 50% to 75% found just once. Sequencing was carried out using peripheral blood. These receptors came from a woman aged 25 to 39 with primary liver carcinoma and hepatitis B virus infection. Both conserved end residues are part of each CDR3. Size tells how often a clone was seen (once, few, many) or the class of an expanded clone, and some rows leave it out.

j_gene	abundance	v_gene	CDR3aa
TRBJ2-7	.	TRBV11-2	CASRATGGSGCEQYF
TRBJ2-1	many	TRBV11-3	CASSLTRGNNEQFF
TRBJ2-3	few	TRBV21-1	CASSGPGQVFDTQYF
TRBJ1-5	.	TRBV30	CAWSVQANQPQHF
TRBJ1-2	.	TRBV28	CASTDRGYAYTF
TRBJ1-1	.	TRBV12-3/TRBV12-4	CASSLERGRVNTEAFF
TRBJ1-2	few	TRBV6-6	CASRGGQGALVGGYTF
TRBJ2-5	many	TRBV6-5	CASSYSTATSQETQYF
TRBJ2-2	.	TRBV11-2	CASSNLGYTVELFF
TRBJ2-7	.	TRBV6-6	CASSSSDSREQYF
TRBJ2-5	.	TRBV7-9	CANSGRGLGETQYF
TRBJ2-2	many	TRBV4-1	CASSQDSGRIAGELFF
TRBJ1-2	.	TRBV6-6	CASSSRATDNGYTF
TRBJ1-1	.	TRBV25-1	CASISGGGTEAFF
TRBJ2-2	.	TRBV4-2	CASSQGGYGGELFF
TRBJ1-2	few	TRBV13	CASSSESYYGYTF
TRBJ1-3	many	TRBV12-3/TRBV12-4	CASTLPRGPRLGNTIYF
TRBJ2-1	.	TRBV11-2	CVSSLGWESVEQFF
TRBJ2-5	.	TRBV12-5	CASGLAQETQYF
TRBJ1-4	.	TRBV12-3/TRBV12-4	CASTTRGTAVGKLFF
TRBJ1-1	few	TRBV30	CAWVQTGEAFF
TRBJ1-2	.	TRBV29-1	CGVVVVTGGIDYGNTF
TRBJ2-1	.	TRBV14	CASSHCTGAGGFFYNEQFF
TRBJ2-1	.	TRBV12-5	CASGTPAGGDEQSF
TRBJ2-3	.	TRBV5-1	CASSLSGGFTDTQYF
TRBJ2-5	.	TRBV11-2	CAGSSTGTETQYF
TRBJ1-2	.	TRBV10-2	CASSPDRSYSGYTF
TRBJ2-3	.	TRBV25-1	CASSSRLALSTDTQYF
TRBJ2-5	many	TRBV11-1	CASSLLGKTQYF
TRBJ2-5	.	TRBV14	CASSRPLAGAQETQYF
TRBJ2-7	few	TRBV24-1	CATSDVQDGYEQYF
TRBJ2-1	.	TRBV14	CASSRGVSSYIEQFF
TRBJ2-1	many	TRBV6-5	CASSSSGGLVSDEQFF
TRBJ2-2	many	TRBV12-3/TRBV12-4	CATRQGRTGELFF
TRBJ2-2	.	TRBV11-2	CVSSIAALNTGEPFF
TRBJ2-1	.	TRBV4-2	CASSQDGDSYSEQFF
TRBJ2-5	.	TRBV9	CASSTPSGGIETQYF
TRBJ2-2	many	TRBV6-5	CASTHGFVNTGELFF
TRBJ1-5	.	TRBV28	CASRRDRHNQPQHF
TRBJ2-7	.	TRBV6-2/TRBV6-3	CASSYPGQGFEQYF
TRBJ2-7	many	TRBV4-3	CASSQGGGANEQYF
TRBJ2-1	many	TRBV13	CASSKQGANEQFF
TRBJ2-1	.	TRBV5-4	CASSFSIAPNNEQFF
TRBJ2-3	many	TRBV11-2	CASSFTGTGFRDTQYF
TRBJ2-4	.	TRBV11-2	CASSSNVRKDIQYF
TRBJ1-1	.	TRBV28	CASSPPVGTEAFF
TRBJ2-7	once	TRBV12-3/TRBV12-4	CASSLRGRIGDEQYF
TRBJ1-4	once	TRBV4-3	CASSQVKGGEKLFF
TRBJ2-5	few	TRBV5-1	CASSLDTGKETQYF
TRBJ2-7	many	TRBV4-2	CASSQELGEQYF
TRBJ2-6	.	TRBV19	CASRTIPGQGAPGANVLTF
TRBJ2-1	.	TRBV13	CASSLVATSGSYNEQFF
TRBJ2-1	.	TRBV7-9	CASSLWTSGSTYNEQFF